These 12 T cell receptor beta chains were all obtained from the same sample, sequenced in a study of cytomegalovirus exposure and HLA in healthy donors (dated by TCRdb to the late 2010s). Receptors were amplified or captured by the immunoSEQ multiplex PCR assay. For the multiplex PCR, a mixture combining 60 forward primers for TCR Vbeta segments and 13 reverse primers for TCR Jbeta segments was used. TCRdb holds this immuneACCESS table with in-frame rearrangements only. Some clones are missing; in checked studies, unresolved V genes explain under half, and the rest has no known cause. This sample has about 150,000 clones in its table, and 70% to 80% of those were observed once. Of the sample, approximately 15% falls within the top ten clones. Sequencing was done on a sample of PBMCs. The receptors come from a woman in her thirties or forties in good health and CMV-seronegative.

CDR3 nucleotides: TGTGCCAGCAGCTTATTGGGGGGTCTGAGTGGGGACTACGAGCAGTACTTC. Translated, it gives CASSLLGGLSGDYEQYF. This chain links TRBV7-2 with TRBJ2-7; tentatively, D is TRBD2 (6 bases). V was shortened by 2 bases and J by 3 bases, with 20 bases between the two germline ends. The CDR3 is 17 amino acids. Germline values: CDR1 SGHTA, CDR2 FQGNSA.

The rearrangement links TRBV6-1 to TRBJ2-7; TRBD2 matches at 10 bases. The CDR3 is 15 amino acids. The germline CDR1 and CDR2 sequences are MNHNS and SASEGT. The V segment lost 5 bases and the J segment 5 bases; nucleotides outside the gene matches: 9. In DNA form, the CDR3 reads TGTGCCAGCAGTTCTAGCGGGAGTACTACCCACGAGCAGTACTTC. As protein: CASSSSGSTTHEQYF.

The table lists this clone with a few counts. The chain employs TRBV28 and TRBJ2-5; D may be TRBD2 (7 bases). This CDR3 has 14 residues. From germline, CDR1 is MDHEN and CDR2 SYDVKM. V lost 6 bases, J lost 2 bases, and 13 bases lay in between. The CDR3 sequence: CASRGGQPQETQYF. CDR3 nucleotides: TGTGCCAGCAGGGGGGGGCAGCCGCAAGAGACCCAGTACTTC.

This sequence joins TRBV5-5 and TRBJ1-6, with TRBD1 identical over 7 bases. The ends lost 2 bases at V and 8 bases at J; junction bases unmatched: 4. The V gene's germline CDR1 is SGHKS and CDR2 YYEKEE (reference sequence). The CDR3 totals 14 residues. CDR3 bases: TGTGCCAGCAGCTTCCGGGACAGCCATTCACCCCTCCACTTT. It specifies CASSFRDSHSPLHF.

The chain employs TRBV7-2 and TRBJ1-1; D gene unclear. Trimming stripped 1 base from V and 4 bases from J, with 10 bases between. Looked up from germline, CDR1 is SGHTA and CDR2 is FQGNSA. CDR3 length: 14 amino acids. CDR3 amino acids: CASSLEFRSTEAFF. The CDR3 bases are TGTGCCAGCAGCTTAGAATTTCGGAGCACTGAAGCTTTCTTT.

The chain combines TRBV11-2 with TRBJ2-1; 11 nucleotides agree with TRBD2. Trimming at V came to 5 bases and at J to 8 bases, leaving 8 bases not matched to a gene. The V gene's germline CDR1 is SGHAT and CDR2 FQNNGV. The CDR3 is made up of 15 amino acids. CDR3 in DNA: TGTGCCAGCAGCATTAGCGGGGGGGCCGGGGATGAGCAGTTCTTC. Its translation: CASSISGGAGDEQFF.

The chain uses TRBV10-3 and TRBJ2-3; D may be TRBD1 (6 bases). Per the germline V gene, CDR1 is ENHRY and CDR2 is SYGVKD. Trimming removed 6 bases from V and 3 bases from J, with 7 bases in between. The CDR3 runs 12 residues. The CDR3 region has the DNA TGTGCCATCAGGGGACAAACAGATACGCAGTATTTT. As protein: CAIRGQTDTQYF.

The rearrangement joins TRBV15 to TRBJ1-5, with 7 positions matching TRBD1. The germline gives CDR1 LNHNV, CDR2 YYDKDF (reference sequence). CDR3 length: 16 residues. Trimming cost V 0 bases and J 7 bases; bases outside gene matches: 9. The CDR3 nucleotides are TGTGCCACCAGCAGAGATCTTGGACAGGTGGGCCAGCCCCAGCATTTT. Protein: CATSRDLGQVGQPQHF.

The V and J genes are TRBV5-1 and TRBJ1-2; D possibly corresponds to TRBD1 (6 bases). The V end was cut by 4 bases, the J end by 6 bases, with 10 bases between. The CDR3 length is 12 residues. CDR1 SGHRS and CDR2 YFSETQ come from the germline V gene. The CDR3 here is CASSPDRDGYTF. The CDR3 coding sequence is TGCGCCAGCAGCCCGGACAGAGATGGCTACACCTTC. The full variable domain, in which reference TRBV5-1 and TRBJ1-2 provide the parts outside the CDR3, is KAGVTQTPRYLIKTRGQQVTLSCSPISGHRSVSWYQQTPGQGLQFLFEYFSETQRNKGNFPGRFSGRQFSNSRSEMNVSTLELGDSALYLCASSPDRDGYTFGSGTRLTVV.

The rearrangement links TRBV4-3 to TRBJ1-2; D might be TRBD1 (5 bases). The germline gives CDR1 LGHNA, CDR2 YSLEER. The V end lost 4 bases, the J end lost 2 bases, and 11 bases lay between the germline ends. The CDR3 totals 14 residues. CDR3 sequence reads: CASSLTRGNYGYTF. In nucleotides, the CDR3 is TGCGCCAGCAGCCTAACACGGGGGAACTATGGCTACACCTTC.

Points on this clone: Different DNA sequences within this sample yield the same CDR3. The chain combines TRBV19 with TRBJ1-2, with D possibly being TRBD1 (5 bases). This CDR3 comprises 12 residues. Looked up from germline, CDR1 is LNHDA and CDR2 is SQIVND (reference sequence). Trimming took 5 bases from V and 7 from J, leaving 11 bases between them. The CDR3 is CASSLRGGGYTF. Written as DNA, the CDR3 is TGTGCCAGTAGTCTACGGGGGGGTGGCTACACCTTC.

The rearrangement joins TRBV6-5 to TRBJ1-6; tentative D call: TRBD1 (6 bases). Trimming left V 5 bases short and J 9 bases short, with 14 bases between. Germline assignment: CDR1 MNHEY and CDR2 SVGAGI. This CDR3 is 14 amino acids long. The CDR3 nucleotides read TGTGCCAGCAGTCAGGGGCGCGGGTTTTCACCCCTCCACTTT. Protein: CASSQGRGFSPLHF.